These 30 T cell receptor beta chains were sequenced from one sample in a study of beta chain features in type 1 diabetes. Study conclusions and caveats: There was a moderate but significant shortening of TCRB CDR3s in all four CD4+ subsets of Type 1 diabetes patients.

What was sequenced were expressed TCRB transcripts, since all of the isolated RNA had been reverse transcribed. The method was immunoSEQ multiplex PCR; TCRdb's version includes in-frame clones alone and lacks a portion of them. This sample has around 310,000 clones, with approximately 13% found just once. These TCRs' antigens remain unknown. Sequenced: naive CD4+ T cells from blood. Receptors were obtained from a woman between 18 and 30 years old with type 1 diabetes.

This clone appeared a few times. This chain joins TRBV7-9 and TRBJ2-4; 8 bases agree with TRBD2. V dropped 3 bases and J dropped 1; count of bases not matched to a gene: 2. In germline, CDR1 is SEHNR, CDR2 FQNEAQ (reference sequence). CDR3 length: 15 residues. CDR3 coding DNA: TGTGCCAGCAGCTTCGGGACTAGGGCCAAAAACATTCAGTACTTC. It encodes CASSFGTRAKNIQYF.

The gene calls are TRBV11-2 and TRBJ2-5; no clear D gene. Germline assignment: CDR1 SGHAT and CDR2 FQNNGV. The CDR3 spans 12 residues. V shed 1 base and J shed 5 bases, with 5 bases lying between them. The CDR3 sequence is CASSLVRETQYF. In DNA, the CDR3 is TGTGCCAGCAGCTTAGTGAGGGAGACCCAGTACTTC.

The V call is TRBV2, the J call TRBJ2-4, with 7 bases lining up with TRBD1. The V gene's germline CDR1 is SNHLY and CDR2 FYNNEI. This CDR3 spans 13 amino acids. The J segment lost 4 bases and the V segment lost 11 bases, leaving 8 bases of the junction unmatched. CDR3 bases: TGTGCCTGCCTCGGGACAGAGAAAAACATTCAGTACTTC. This gives the protein CACLGTEKNIQYF.

The chain couples TRBV4-3 to TRBJ2-7; D is uncertain. The V end lost 0 bases, the J end lost 6 bases, and 9 bases lay between the germline ends. Germline V gene data show CDR1 as LGHNA and CDR2 as YSLEER. The CDR3 contains 13 residues. This CDR3 reads CASSQEPGSEQYV. CDR3 bases: TGCGCCAGCAGCCAAGAACCAGGATCCGAGCAGTACGTC.

The chain recombines TRBV11-3 with TRBJ2-2; a weak D match, TRBD1 (5 bases). V was clipped by 4 bases and J by 1 base, with 7 bases between them. The CDR3 is made up of 14 amino acids. The V gene's germline CDR1 is SGHNT and CDR2 YENEEA. CDR3 DNA: TGTGCCAGCAGCTCCGACAGGAACACCGGGGAGCTGTTTTTT. Translating gives CASSSDRNTGELFF.

This clone was counted only a few times. The CDR3 region has the DNA TGTGCCAGTAGTGGCAGGGGTGATGAGCAGTTCTTC. Its translation is CASSGRGDEQFF. The V and J genes are TRBV19 and TRBJ2-1; maybe TRBD1 (6 bases). The V gene's germline CDR1 is LNHDA and CDR2 SQIVND (reference sequence). V lost 5 bases to trimming and J lost 8 bases, with 10 bases between them. This CDR3 is built from 12 residues.

The rearrangement joins TRBV29-1 to TRBJ2-4, with a possible D match to TRBD2 (7 bases). This CDR3 has 13 residues. Germline V gene sequence: CDR1 SQVTM, CDR2 ANQGSEA. V dropped 4 bases and J dropped 5 bases, with 12 bases sitting between them. For the CDR3, the DNA is TGCAGCGTTGCTAGGGGGGGGGAAAACATTCAGTACTTC. Its protein is CSVARGGENIQYF.

The V and J genes are TRBV19 and TRBJ2-5, with a possible D match to TRBD2 (6 bases). V lost 0 bases, J lost 6 bases, and 14 bases lay in between. This CDR3 spans 15 amino acids. CDR1 LNHDA and CDR2 SQIVND come from the germline V gene (reference sequence). The CDR3 loop reads CASSIEAGRIQTQYF. DNA for the CDR3: TGTGCCAGTAGTATAGAGGCCGGGAGAATACAGACCCAGTACTTC.

The rearrangement links TRBV7-7 to TRBJ2-7; 9 nucleotides agree with TRBD2. The CDR3 is made up of 15 amino acids. CDR1 and CDR2 (germline): SSHAT, FNYEAQ (reference sequence). The V segment lost 5 bases and the J segment 4 bases; nucleotides outside the gene matches: 9. The CDR3 nucleotides read TGTGCCAGCAGCCCAGATGGGACTAGCTGGTACGAGCAGTACGTC. It is translated as CASSPDGTSWYEQYV.

This clone was seen repeatedly, ten times or more. V usage is TRBV4-3 and J usage is TRBJ2-1, with 8 bases that match TRBD2. With 0 bases clipped from V and 9 bases from J, the junction kept 7 bases outside the gene matches. The CDR3 loop spans 15 amino acids. CDR1 and CDR2 (germline): LGHNA, YSLEER. The CDR3 here is CASSQEIGRAVEQFF. CDR3 DNA: TGCGCCAGCAGCCAAGAGATCGGGAGGGCCGTTGAGCAGTTCTTC.

The chain employs TRBV30 and TRBJ2-1; 16 bases agree with TRBD2. The CDR3 has 17 amino acids. Germline loops: CDR1 GTSNPN, CDR2 SVGIG (reference sequence). V shed 3 bases, J shed 10 bases, and the junction held 12 bases outside the gene matches. The CDR3 nucleotides are TGTGCCTGGAGCTCGGGGACTAGCGGGAGGGCCCGAGAGGAGCAGTTCTTC. This sequence encodes CAWSSGTSGRAREEQFF.

The V and J genes are TRBV5-1 and TRBJ2-3; maybe TRBD2 (6 bases). V gave up 4 bases and J gave up 4 bases, with 19 bases separating them. CDR1 is SGHRS, CDR2 YFSETQ, per germline. The CDR3 is 16 residues long. The CDR3 nucleotides read TGCGCCAGCAGCCGGGGGTGGACCTTAAGGGCAGATACGCAGTATTTT. Protein sequence: CASSRGWTLRADTQYF.

This clone has just a few counts. The chain employs TRBV11-2 and TRBJ1-2; 8 bases fit TRBD1. Trimming took 2 bases from V and 6 from J; bases not matched to a gene: 8. The CDR3 has 15 residues. The germline CDR1 and CDR2 sequences are SGHAT and FQNNGV. The CDR3 DNA reads TGTGCCAGCAGCTTAAGGACAGGGAAAATGGATGGCTACACCTTC. It is translated as CASSLRTGKMDGYTF.

This chain links TRBV30 with TRBJ1-4; no firm D call. The CDR3 runs to 14 residues. Germline V lookup: CDR1 GTSNPN, CDR2 SVGIG (reference sequence). Trimming shortened V by 7 bases and J by 4 bases, and 16 bases separated the two germline ends. The CDR3, as DNA: TGTGCCTACAACACGGACTCCGTTAATGAAAAACTGTTTTTT. Translation gives CAYNTDSVNEKLFF.

The chain carries TRBV6-1 and TRBJ2-1; tentative D call: TRBD2 (5 bases). CDR1 and CDR2 from the germline V gene are MNHNS and SASEGT. V dropped 0 bases and J dropped 6 bases, with 9 bases sitting between them. This CDR3 is 14 amino acids long. The CDR3 sequence: CASSEATIINEQFF. CDR3 sequence (DNA): TGTGCCAGCAGTGAAGCGACTATCATCAATGAGCAGTTCTTC.

This clone was observed many times. CDR3 residues: CSVEEGGETQYF. The CDR3 DNA reads as TGCAGCGTTGAAGAGGGGGGAGAGACCCAGTACTTC. J is TRBJ2-5 and V is TRBV29-1, with D perhaps TRBD2 (6 bases). This CDR3 has 12 amino acids. Trimming left V 0 bases short and J 4 bases short, with 6 bases between. Germline CDR1 is SQVTM and CDR2 is ANQGSEA.

This clone has only a few counts. The rearrangement links TRBV2 to TRBJ1-1, with D maybe TRBD1 (5 bases). Per germline, CDR1 SNHLY and CDR2 FYNNEI. The CDR3 is made up of 12 amino acids. Trimming shortened V by 7 bases and J by 4 bases, and 10 bases separated the two germline ends. As DNA, the CDR3 is TGTGCCAGCAATAGACAGTTCACTGAAGCTTTCTTT. Protein: CASNRQFTEAFF.

This clone was recorded only once. The rearrangement joins TRBV9 to TRBJ2-3; tentative D call: TRBD2 (5 bases). The germline CDR1 and CDR2 sequences are SGDLS and YYNGEE. This CDR3 is built from 15 residues. V lost 4 bases to trimming and J lost 3 bases, with 15 bases between them. DNA for the CDR3: TGTGCCAGCAGCCAAGGACTTCTCCCAACAGATACGCAGTATTTT. Encoded protein: CASSQGLLPTDTQYF. The variable domain in full, completed from reference TRBV9 and TRBJ2-3, reads DSGVTQTPKHLITATGQRVTLRCSPRSGDLSVYWYQQSLDQGLQFLIQYYNGEERAKGNILERFSAQQFPDLHSELNLSSLELGDSALYFCASSQGLLPTDTQYFGPGTRLTVL.

This clone was seen a few times. The chain is built from TRBV5-1 and TRBJ2-1; TRBD2 is a possible D gene (5 bases). Trimming removed 7 bases at V and 13 bases at J, with 15 bases between. Germline CDR1 reads SGHRS; CDR2 reads YFSETQ. There are 11 residues in the CDR3. The CDR3 loop is CASGPGYVQFF. The CDR3 DNA follows: TGCGCCAGCGGCCCGGGGTATGTACAGTTCTTC.

This clone has only a few counts. The chain joins TRBV5-4 to TRBJ1-1; TRBD1 might be the D (5 bases). There are 15 residues in the CDR3. The V end was cut by 4 bases, the J end by 3 bases, with 16 bases between. CDR1 and CDR2 from the germline V gene are SGHNT and YYREEE (reference sequence). The chain's CDR3 is CASSPLARADTEAFF. The CDR3 region has the DNA TGTGCCAGCAGCCCCCTTGCCAGGGCGGACACTGAAGCTTTCTTT.

Comments on this clone: Other nucleotide sequences in the sample specify the same CDR3. The V and J genes are TRBV30 and TRBJ2-5, with a weak D call TRBD1 (6 bases). This CDR3 region has 12 residues. The V gene lost 3 bases and the J gene lost 5 bases, with 10 bases spanning the gap. Germline CDR1 reads GTSNPN; CDR2 reads SVGIG (reference sequence). CDR3 amino acids: CAWSPQGETQYF. DNA of the CDR3: TGTGCCTGGAGCCCTCAGGGGGAGACCCAGTACTTC.

This sequence joins TRBV15 and TRBJ2-7, with 7 nucleotides matching TRBD1. This CDR3 is built from 17 residues. Per germline, CDR1 LNHNV and CDR2 YYDKDF (reference sequence). J was trimmed by 0 bases and V by 4 bases; bases with no gene match: 12. For the CDR3, the DNA is TGTGCCACCAGCACCAACCGGGGACAGCGGAGCTCCTACGAGCAGTACTTC. Amino acids: CATSTNRGQRSSYEQYF.

The V gene is TRBV5-6, the J gene TRBJ2-7; TRBD2 agrees at 8 bases. Germline V CDR1 and CDR2: SGHDT, YYEEEE. CDR3 length: 13 amino acids. The J segment lost 5 bases and the V segment lost 4 bases, leaving 5 bases of the junction unmatched. Written as DNA, the CDR3 is TGTGCCAGCAGCCCAGGACTAGCCAACGAGCAGTACTTC. It yields the protein CASSPGLANEQYF.

There are a few counts of this clone. The rearrangement uses TRBV7-9 and TRBJ2-3; D is possibly TRBD1 (5 bases). Trimming left V 3 bases short and J 1 base short, with 17 bases between. The CDR3 sequence is 17 residues long. CDR1 and CDR2 from the germline V gene are SEHNR and FQNEAQ (reference sequence). CDR3 DNA: TGTGCCAGCAGCTTCGAGCAAGGGGCTAGGCGCACAGATACGCAGTATTTT. It encodes CASSFEQGARRTDTQYF.

The sample holds a few counts of this clone. V and J are TRBV28 and TRBJ2-7; the match to TRBD2 covers 12 bases. J gave up 3 bases and V 5 bases, and 5 bases lay outside the gene matches. Germline CDR1 is MDHEN and CDR2 is SYDVKM. This CDR3 is 15 amino acids long. The CDR3 is CASSLSTSGSYEQYF. CDR3 DNA sequence: TGTGCCAGCAGTCTCTCGACTAGCGGGAGCTACGAGCAGTACTTC.

The chain joins TRBV29-1 to TRBJ2-7, with 9 bases matching TRBD1. The length of the CDR3 is 12 residues. CDR1 is SQVTM, CDR2 ANQGSEA, per germline. Germline trimming cut 4 bases from V and 3 bases from J; bases unmatched to any gene: 1. This CDR3 is CSVGTGVYEQYF. CDR3 sequence (DNA): TGCAGCGTTGGGACAGGGGTCTACGAGCAGTACTTC.

The V gene is TRBV27, the J gene TRBJ2-7; 7 bases line up with TRBD1. The CDR3 length is 15 residues. Germline values: CDR1 MNHEY, CDR2 SMNVEV (reference sequence). With V trimmed by 5 bases and J by 3 bases, 10 bases remained unmatched. In nucleotides, the CDR3 is TGTGCCAGCAGTAAATATCCGGGACAGAGCTACGAGCAGTACTTC. Protein sequence: CASSKYPGQSYEQYF.

The V call is TRBV4-2, the J call TRBJ2-5; TRBD2 might be the D (5 bases). The J call is doubtful: the DNA matches TRBJ2-7 better. This CDR3 contains 14 residues. The germline gives CDR1 LGHNA, CDR2 YNFKEQ. The CDR3 DNA is TGTGCCAGCAGCCAATCCCCTACTAGCTACGAGCAGTACTTC. This translates into CASSQSPTSYEQYF.

The rearrangement uses TRBV4-3 and TRBJ2-3, with 10 bases fitting TRBD2. CDR1 is LGHNA and CDR2 is YSLEER in the germline V gene. The ends lost 0 bases at V and 4 bases at J; junction bases unmatched: 4. The CDR3 is 16 residues long. CDR3 in amino acids: CASSQDRTSGADTQYF. The CDR3 DNA reads TGCGCCAGCAGCCAAGATCGGACTAGCGGCGCAGATACGCAGTATTTT.

This clone has a handful of counts. The rearrangement uses TRBV9 and TRBJ2-1; possibly TRBD2 for D (5 bases). The CDR3 runs to 16 residues. Looked up from germline, CDR1 is SGDLS and CDR2 is YYNGEE. The germline V and J ends were trimmed by 4 bases and 1 base, with 15 bases remaining between them. The CDR3 sequence is CASSPLGGGSYNEQFF. Written as DNA, the CDR3 is TGTGCCAGCAGCCCCCTCGGAGGTGGGTCCTACAATGAGCAGTTCTTC.